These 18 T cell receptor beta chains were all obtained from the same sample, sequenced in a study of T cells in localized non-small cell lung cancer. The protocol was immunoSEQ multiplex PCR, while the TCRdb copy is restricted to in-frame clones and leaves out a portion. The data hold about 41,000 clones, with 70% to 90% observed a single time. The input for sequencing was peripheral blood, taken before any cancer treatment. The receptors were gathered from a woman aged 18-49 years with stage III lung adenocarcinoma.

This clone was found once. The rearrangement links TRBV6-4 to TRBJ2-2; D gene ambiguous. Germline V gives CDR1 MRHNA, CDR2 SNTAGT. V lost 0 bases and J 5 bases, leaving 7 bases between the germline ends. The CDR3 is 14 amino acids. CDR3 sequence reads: CASSDSGVTGELFF. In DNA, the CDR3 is TGTGCCAGCAGTGACTCGGGTGTAACCGGGGAGCTGTTTTTT.

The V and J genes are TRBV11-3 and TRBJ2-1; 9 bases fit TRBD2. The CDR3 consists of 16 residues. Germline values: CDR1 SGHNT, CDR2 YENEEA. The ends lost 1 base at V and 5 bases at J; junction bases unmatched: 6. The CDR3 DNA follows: TGTGCCAGCAGCTTAGGCCACAGCGGGGGGCACAATGAGCAGTTCTTC. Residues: CASSLGHSGGHNEQFF.

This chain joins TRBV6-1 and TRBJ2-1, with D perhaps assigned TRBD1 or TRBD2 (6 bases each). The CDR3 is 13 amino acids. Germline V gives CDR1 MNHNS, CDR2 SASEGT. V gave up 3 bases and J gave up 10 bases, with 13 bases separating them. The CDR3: CASSEGGAREQFF. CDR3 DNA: TGTGCCAGCAGTGAGGGGGGCGCCCGAGAGCAGTTCTTC.

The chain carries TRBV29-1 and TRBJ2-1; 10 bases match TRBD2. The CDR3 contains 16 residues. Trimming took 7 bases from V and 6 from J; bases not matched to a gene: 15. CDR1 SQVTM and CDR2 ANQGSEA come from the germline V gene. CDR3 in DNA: TGCAGCGCCCCCTCATGGGCTAGCGGGGGTCTCAATGAGCAGTTCTTC. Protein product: CSAPSWASGGLNEQFF.

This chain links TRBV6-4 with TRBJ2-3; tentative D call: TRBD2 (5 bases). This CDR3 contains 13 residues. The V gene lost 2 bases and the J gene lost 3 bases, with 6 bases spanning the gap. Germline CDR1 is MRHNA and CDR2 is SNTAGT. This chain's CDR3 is CASSDTRTDTQYF. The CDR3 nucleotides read TGTGCCAGCAGTGACACTAGGACAGATACGCAGTATTTT.

Here the CDR3 DNA reads TGCGCCAGCAGTCGGGGACAGGGAAACGAGCAGTACTTC. It encodes CASSRGQGNEQYF. The V and J genes are TRBV4-1 and TRBJ2-7; 9 bases line up with TRBD1. The CDR3 runs to 13 residues. Trimming cost V 6 bases and J 5 bases; bases outside gene matches: 5. Looked up from germline, CDR1 is MGHRA and CDR2 is YSYEKL.

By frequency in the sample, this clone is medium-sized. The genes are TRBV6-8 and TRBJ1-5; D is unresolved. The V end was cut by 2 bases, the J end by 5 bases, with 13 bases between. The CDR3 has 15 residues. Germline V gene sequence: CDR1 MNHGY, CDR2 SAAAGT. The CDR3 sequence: CASSYLNPRDQPQHF. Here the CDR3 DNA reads TGTGCCAGCAGTTACCTTAACCCCCGAGATCAGCCCCAGCATTTT.

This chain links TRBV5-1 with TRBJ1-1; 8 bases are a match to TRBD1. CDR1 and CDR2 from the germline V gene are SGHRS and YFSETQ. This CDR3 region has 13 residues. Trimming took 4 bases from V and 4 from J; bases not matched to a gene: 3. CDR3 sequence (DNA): TGCGCCAGCAGCGGCGACAGGGGCACTGAAGCTTTCTTT. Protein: CASSGDRGTEAFF. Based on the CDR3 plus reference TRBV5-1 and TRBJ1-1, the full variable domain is KAGVTQTPRYLIKTRGQQVTLSCSPISGHRSVSWYQQTPGQGLQFLFEYFSETQRNKGNFPGRFSGRQFSNSRSEMNVSTLELGDSALYLCASSGDRGTEAFFGQGTRLTVV.

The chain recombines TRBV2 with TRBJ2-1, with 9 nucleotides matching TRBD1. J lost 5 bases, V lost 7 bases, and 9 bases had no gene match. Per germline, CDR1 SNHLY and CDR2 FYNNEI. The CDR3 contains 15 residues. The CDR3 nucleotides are TGTGCCAGCACCGACAGGGGGTGGGGCGACAATGAGCAGTTCTTC. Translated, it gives CASTDRGWGDNEQFF.

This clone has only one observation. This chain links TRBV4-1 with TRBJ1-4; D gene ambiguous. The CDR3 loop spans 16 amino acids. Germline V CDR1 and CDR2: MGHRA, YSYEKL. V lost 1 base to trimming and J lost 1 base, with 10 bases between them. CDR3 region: CASSQASKGTNEKLFF. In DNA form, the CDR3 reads TGCGCCAGCAGCCAAGCGTCTAAGGGAACTAATGAAAAACTGTTTTTT.

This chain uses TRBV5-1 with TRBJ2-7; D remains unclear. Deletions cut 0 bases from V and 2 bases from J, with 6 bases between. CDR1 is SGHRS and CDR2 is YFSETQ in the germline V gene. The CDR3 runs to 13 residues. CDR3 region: CASSLDSPYEQYF. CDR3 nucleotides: TGCGCCAGCAGCTTGGACAGCCCCTACGAGCAGTACTTC.

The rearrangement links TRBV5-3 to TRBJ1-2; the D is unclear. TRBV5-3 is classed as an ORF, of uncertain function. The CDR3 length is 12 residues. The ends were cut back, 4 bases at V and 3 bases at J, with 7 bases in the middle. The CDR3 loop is CARSAGDYGYTF. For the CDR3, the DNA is TGTGCCAGAAGCGCGGGAGACTATGGCTACACCTTC.

For the CDR3, the DNA is TGTGCCTGGAGTCCACAGGGGACCCTCAATCAGCCCCAGCATTTT. Translated: CAWSPQGTLNQPQHF. The rearrangement joins TRBV30 to TRBJ1-5, with 7 bases lining up with TRBD1. The J segment lost 3 bases and the V segment lost 2 bases, leaving 7 bases of the junction unmatched. The CDR3 is 15 residues long. Germline CDR1 GTSNPN, CDR2 SVGIG (reference sequence).

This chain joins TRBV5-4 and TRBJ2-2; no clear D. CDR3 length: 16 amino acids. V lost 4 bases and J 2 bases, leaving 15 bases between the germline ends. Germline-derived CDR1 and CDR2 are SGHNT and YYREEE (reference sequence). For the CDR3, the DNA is TGTGCCAGCAGCCCCCAAGGGCTGGCTAACACCGGGGAGCTGTTTTTT. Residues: CASSPQGLANTGELFF.

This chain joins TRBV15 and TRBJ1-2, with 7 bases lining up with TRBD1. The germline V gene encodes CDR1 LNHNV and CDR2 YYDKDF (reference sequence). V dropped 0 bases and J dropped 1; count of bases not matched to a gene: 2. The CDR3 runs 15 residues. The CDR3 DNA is TGTGCCACCAGCAGAGATCGGGACAGTAACTATGGCTACACCTTC. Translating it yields CATSRDRDSNYGYTF.

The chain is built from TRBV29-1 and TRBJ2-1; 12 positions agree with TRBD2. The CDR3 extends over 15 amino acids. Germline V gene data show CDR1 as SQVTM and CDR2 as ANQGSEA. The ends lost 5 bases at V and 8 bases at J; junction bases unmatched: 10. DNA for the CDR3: TGCAGCGTTCCCCCCGGGACTAGCGGGCTCGATGAGCAGTTCTTC. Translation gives CSVPPGTSGLDEQFF.

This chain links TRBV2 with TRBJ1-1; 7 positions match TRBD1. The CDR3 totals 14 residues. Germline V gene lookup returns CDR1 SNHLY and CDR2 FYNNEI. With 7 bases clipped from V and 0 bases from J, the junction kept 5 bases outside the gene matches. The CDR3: CASTKGQLNTEAFF. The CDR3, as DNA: TGTGCCAGCACCAAGGGACAGCTGAACACTGAAGCTTTCTTT. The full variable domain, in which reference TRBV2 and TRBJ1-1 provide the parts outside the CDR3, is EPEVTQTPSHQVTQMGQEVILRCVPISNHLYFYWYRQILGQKVEFLVSFYNNEISEKSEIFDDQFSVERPDGSNFTLKIRSTKLEDSAMYFCASTKGQLNTEAFFGQGTRLTVV.

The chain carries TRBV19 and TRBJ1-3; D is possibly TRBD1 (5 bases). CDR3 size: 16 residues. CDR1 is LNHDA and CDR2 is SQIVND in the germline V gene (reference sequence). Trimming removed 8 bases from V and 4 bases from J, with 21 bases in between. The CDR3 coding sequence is TGTGCCAGTTCCTCTTGGGGGAATTCGGGAGGAAACACCATATATTTT. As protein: CASSSWGNSGGNTIYF.